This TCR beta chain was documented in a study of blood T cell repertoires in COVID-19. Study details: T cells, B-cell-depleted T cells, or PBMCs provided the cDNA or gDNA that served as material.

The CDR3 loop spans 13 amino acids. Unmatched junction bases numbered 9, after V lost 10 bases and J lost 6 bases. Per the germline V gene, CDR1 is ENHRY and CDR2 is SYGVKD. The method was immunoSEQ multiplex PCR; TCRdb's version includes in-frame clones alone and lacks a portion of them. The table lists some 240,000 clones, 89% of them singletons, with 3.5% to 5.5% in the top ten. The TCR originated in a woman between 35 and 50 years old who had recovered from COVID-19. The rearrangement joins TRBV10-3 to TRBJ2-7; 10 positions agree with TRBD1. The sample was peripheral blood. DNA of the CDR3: TGTGCCAGTACTAGACAGGGGGCAGGCGAGCAGTACTTC. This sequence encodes CASTRQGAGEQYF.